Listed below are T cell receptor beta chains from one sample, sequenced in a study of blood T cell repertoires in COVID-19. TCRdb keeps only in-frame clones here, not all; method: immunoSEQ multiplex PCR. The sample yields roughly 130,000 clones, roughly 83% seen once. Sequencing was done on a sample of peripheral blood. The receptors stem from a woman aged 25 to 39 who had recovered from COVID-19. The CDR3 runs from the conserved cysteine through the conserved F or W. D genes are given only for firm matches.

j_call d_call v_call cdr3_nt cdr3_aa
TRBJ1-2 - TRBV30 TGTGCCTGGAGTCTCACAGGGCTGGGCTATGGCTACACCTTC CAWSLTGLGYGYTF
TRBJ2-1 - TRBV18 TGTGCCAGCTCACCGCCGGCGGCAAACAATGAGCAGTTCTTC CASSPPAANNEQFF
TRBJ1-5 TRBD1 TRBV29-1 TGCAGCGTCCAACAGGGGGGAGGGAATCAGCCCCAGCATTTT CSVQQGGGNQPQHF
TRBJ1-1 - TRBV3-1/TRBV3-2 TGTGCCAGCAGCCATGACGGGACATACGAAGCTTTCTTT CASSHDGTYEAFF
TRBJ2-7 TRBD2 TRBV6-2/TRBV6-3 TGTGCCAGCAGTTCTCTAGGACTAGCGGGAGGTCTGCACGAGCAGTACTTC CASSSLGLAGGLHEQYF
TRBJ2-5 TRBD2 TRBV2 TGTGCCAGCAGGAAACTAGCGGGAGGGGAGAAGACCCAGTACTTC CASRKLAGGEKTQYF
TRBJ2-3 TRBD2 TRBV3-1/TRBV3-2 TGTGCCAGCAGCCAATCCCGGACTAGCGGGGGAGACTGGCAAGATACGCAGTATTTT CASSQSRTSGGDWQDTQYF
TRBJ1-2 TRBD1 TRBV20-1 TGCAGTGCCAGTATGACCACAGGGGGAAGTAGTGGCTACACCTTC CSASMTTGGSSGYTF
TRBJ1-6 - TRBV18 TGTGCCAGCTCACAAGCTATCCATAATTCACCCCTCCACTTT CASSQAIHNSPLHF
TRBJ2-2 - TRBV21-1 TGTGCCGGGTGCGGGGTGGGGGTCGGGGAGCTGTTTTTT CAGCGVGVGELFF